Listed below are T cell receptor beta chains from one sample, sequenced in a study of T cell changes during pregnancy in multiple sclerosis. The method was immunoSEQ multiplex PCR; TCRdb's version includes in-frame clones alone and lacks a portion of them. The sample includes 25,000 to 30,000 clones, roughly 87% of them seen just once. Here the sequenced sample was CD4+ T cells from peripheral blood mononuclear cells, taken in the second trimester of pregnancy. These TCRs come from a female donor with multiple sclerosis, enrolled in a pregnancy study. Each CDR3 is given with its conserved first and last residue. The D gene is left open where the match is weak. Some rows have no size entry. The others give once, few or many, or a class for an expanded clone.

TRBV5-1	-	-	TRBJ2-5	15	TGCGCCAGCAGCTTCGTCAGGGGCCGAGGGGAGACCCAGTACTTC	CASSFVRGRGETQYF
TRBV11-2	TRBD1	-	TRBJ2-7	14	TGTGCCAGCAGCGTCCGGACAGGGGGTACGGAGCAGTACTTC	CASSVRTGGTEQYF
TRBV5-8	TRBD1	-	TRBJ1-5	13	TGTGCCAGCAGCAACGACAGGGCTCAGCCCCAGCATTTT	CASSNDRAQPQHF
TRBV9	TRBD2	-	TRBJ2-7	15	TGTGCCAGCAGCGTAGACCCAGCGGGGGGCTACGAGCAGTACTTC	CASSVDPAGGYEQYF
TRBV28	-	-	TRBJ1-2	13	TGTGCCAGCAGTGTAACATGGAACTATGGCTACACCTTC	CASSVTWNYGYTF
TRBV11-2	-	-	TRBJ1-5	13	TGTGCCAGCAGCTCTATACTGCATCAGCCCCAGCATTTT	CASSSILHQPQHF
TRBV10-2	-	-	TRBJ1-1	11	TGCGCCGTCTGGAGCGGCACTGAAGCTTTCTTT	CAVWSGTEAFF
TRBV18	TRBD1	-	TRBJ1-5	16	TGTGCCAGCTCACCAGAGACAGGGGGCCAAATTCAGCCCCAGCATTTT	CASSPETGGQIQPQHF
TRBV5-5	-	-	TRBJ1-5	15	TGTGCCAGCAGCTTGGTGTATAGCCTTAATCAGCCCCAGCATTTT	CASSLVYSLNQPQHF
TRBV25-1	-	once	TRBJ1-4	12	TGTGCCAGTGGTCGCCCTCGGGAAAAACTGTTTTTT	CASGRPREKLFF